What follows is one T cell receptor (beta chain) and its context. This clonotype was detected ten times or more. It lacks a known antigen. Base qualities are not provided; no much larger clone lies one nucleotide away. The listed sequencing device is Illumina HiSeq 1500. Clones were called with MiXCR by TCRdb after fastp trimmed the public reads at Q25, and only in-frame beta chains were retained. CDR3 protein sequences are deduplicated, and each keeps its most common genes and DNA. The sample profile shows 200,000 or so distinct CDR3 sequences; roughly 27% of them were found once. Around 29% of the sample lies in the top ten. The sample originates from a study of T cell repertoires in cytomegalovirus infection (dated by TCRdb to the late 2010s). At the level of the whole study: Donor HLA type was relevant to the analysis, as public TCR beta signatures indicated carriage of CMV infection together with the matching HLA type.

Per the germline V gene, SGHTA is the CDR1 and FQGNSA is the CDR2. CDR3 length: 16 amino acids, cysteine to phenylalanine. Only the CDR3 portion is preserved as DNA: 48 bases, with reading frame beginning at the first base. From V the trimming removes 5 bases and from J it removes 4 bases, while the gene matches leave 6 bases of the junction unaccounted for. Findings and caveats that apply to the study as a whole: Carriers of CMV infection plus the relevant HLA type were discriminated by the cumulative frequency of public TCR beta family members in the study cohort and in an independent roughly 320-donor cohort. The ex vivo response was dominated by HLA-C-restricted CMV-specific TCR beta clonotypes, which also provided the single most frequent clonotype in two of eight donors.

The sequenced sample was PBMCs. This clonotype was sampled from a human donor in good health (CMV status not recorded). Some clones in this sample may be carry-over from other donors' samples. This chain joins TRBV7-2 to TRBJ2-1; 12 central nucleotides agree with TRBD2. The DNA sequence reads TGTGCCAGCAGCCTGTCTAGCGGGGGGGCTTACAATGAGCAGTTCTTC. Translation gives CASSLSSGGAYNEQFF.